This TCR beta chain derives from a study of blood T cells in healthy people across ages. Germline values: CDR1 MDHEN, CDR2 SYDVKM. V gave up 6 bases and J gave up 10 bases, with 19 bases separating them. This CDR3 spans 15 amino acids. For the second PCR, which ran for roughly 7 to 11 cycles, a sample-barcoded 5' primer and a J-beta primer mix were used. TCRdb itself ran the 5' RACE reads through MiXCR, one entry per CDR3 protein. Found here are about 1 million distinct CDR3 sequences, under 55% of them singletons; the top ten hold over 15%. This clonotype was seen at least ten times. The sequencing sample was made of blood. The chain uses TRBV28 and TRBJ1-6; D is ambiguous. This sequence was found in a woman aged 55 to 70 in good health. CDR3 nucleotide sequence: TGTGCCAGCAGCTCCCTTCGGATCGGGCGGTCACCCCTCCACTTT. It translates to CASSSLRIGRSPLHF.